The TCR beta chain described here comes from a study of beta chain features in type 1 diabetes (dated by TCRdb to the late 2010s). Notes on the research overall: Mean age, gender distribution, total cell number and subset yield were not different between patients and healthy donors. Across all samples, some 99 million sorted cells were examined, and cell number per subset correlated strongly with RNA yield. The study compared the TCRB repertoires of sorted circulating CD4+ T cell subsets in recently diagnosed type 1 diabetes patients with those in matched healthy donors. Regulatory and stem cell-like memory subsets were isolated from only 8 patients and 8 healthy donors, whereas naive and central memory subsets came from all 28 donors.

The entire isolated RNA was reverse transcribed using the High Capacity cDNA Reverse Transcription Kit, and thus expressed TCRB transcripts were sequenced. Deep immunoSEQ sequencing was applied to naive, central memory and regulatory T cell samples, giving an average of approximately 4 million total reads per sample. Sorted cells were lysed in RLT buffer, and RNA was extracted using DNase-treated RNeasy Micro or Mini kits according to cell number. Each cell subset was processed separately to prevent cross-contamination, with patient and healthy donor samples processed together. The immunoSEQ multiplex PCR was used to amplify TCRB sequences from cDNA, yielding 87-bp fragments that span the CDR3 region. Sequencing of the amplicons was done on the Illumina HiSeq platform. The paper's data handling went like this. Synthetic template baselines were used to correct PCR bias computationally, reads within Hamming distance 2 were collapsed, and singletons that could not be merged were discarded. By aligning reads against IMGT, V, D and J genes, CDR3 length, and insertions or deletions at six rearrangement sites were assigned. Clonotype counts were normalized to sorted cell number within each subset before computing true diversity and Gini coefficients with the tcR R package. The overlap coefficient, calculated on TCRB nucleotide sequences, was used to quantify repertoire sharing. Out-of-frame TCRB sequences from naive cells were analyzed as a proxy for the pre-selection repertoire. TCRdb provides this immuneACCESS table in a form limited to in-frame rearrangements. Some clones are lacking; in checked studies, under half of them reflect an unresolved V gene, and why the rest are absent is not known. V and J calls and clone size are given by that table; D and trimming were obtained from the DNA. The sample table records under 950,000 clones; about 17% of these occur just once. The ten largest clones represent around 0.02% of the sample.

General study outcomes and caveats: Because cDNA was sequenced instead of genomic DNA, highly expressing activated cells could be over-represented, though the groups showed no difference in activation or CD3 levels. Naive, central memory and regulatory TCRB repertoires appeared more similar among patients than among healthy donors. Shorter templates might have been favored by PCR, but patient and control samples were amplified and corrected together, so both groups would have been affected equally by any skew. At VDJ recombination sites, type 1 diabetes patients had fewer insertions and more deleted nucleotides, which implies abnormalities in thymic rearrangement. Type 1 diabetes patients showed a moderate but significant shortening of TCRB CDR3 length in all four CD4+ subsets. Because the HLA sub-analyses included only small numbers of individuals, any influence of HLA type on TCRB rearrangement was left unresolved.

Deletion took 4 bases off V and 2 bases off J, with a span of 12 bases between the germline ends. The CDR3 runs 14 residues from the cysteine to the phenylalanine. Just the 42-base CDR3 DNA is kept, in frame starting at base 1. The germline V gene yields SGHRS for CDR1 and YFSETQ for CDR2. Each donor gave one peripheral blood draw, averaging approximately 0.12 L, which was collected into heparinised tubes. Naive, central memory, regulatory and stem cell-like memory CD4+ T cells were sorted on a BD FACSAria II using a panel including CD45RO, CCR7, CD25, CD127, CD95 and CD27. All sorted populations exceeded 98% purity. PBMCs were isolated immediately by Lymphoprep density gradient centrifugation and stained directly without culture. So that batch effects would be minimized, each experiment stained and sorted samples in pairs, pairing one healthy donor with one patient. In the case of this clone: Its recognized antigen is unknown. No base-level quality is on record; no much larger clone is a single base apart.

The clonotype comes from a woman aged 18 to 35 in good health. The sequenced material came from naive CD4+ T cells from blood. The sample's cell subset or site label, decoded: true naive CD4+ T cells. Recombination linked TRBV5-1 to TRBJ1-1, with a tentative D gene TRBD1 over 5 matching bases. CDR3 loop: CASSPRRGNTEAFF. At the DNA level, the sequence is TGCGCCAGCAGCCCAAGGCGGGGCAACACTGAAGCTTTCTTT.